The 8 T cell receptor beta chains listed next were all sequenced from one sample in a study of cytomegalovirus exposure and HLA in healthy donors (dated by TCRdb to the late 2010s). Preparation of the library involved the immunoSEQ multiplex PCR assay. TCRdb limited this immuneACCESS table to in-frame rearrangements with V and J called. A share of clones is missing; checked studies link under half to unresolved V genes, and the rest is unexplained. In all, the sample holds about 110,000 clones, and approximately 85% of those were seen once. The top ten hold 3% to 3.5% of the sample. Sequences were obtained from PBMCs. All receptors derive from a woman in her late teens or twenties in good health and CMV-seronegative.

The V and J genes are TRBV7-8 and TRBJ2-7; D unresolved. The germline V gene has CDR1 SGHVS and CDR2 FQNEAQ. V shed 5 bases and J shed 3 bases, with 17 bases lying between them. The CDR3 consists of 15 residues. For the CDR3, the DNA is TGTGCCAGCAGCCCCCCAAGTAATCAGCGCTACGAGCAGTACTTC. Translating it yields CASSPPSNQRYEQYF.

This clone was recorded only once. The CDR3 region is CASALFGQGRTEAFF. The CDR3 coding sequence is TGTGCCAGCGCCCTTTTCGGACAGGGTAGAACTGAAGCTTTCTTT. This rearrangement joins TRBV7-9 to TRBJ1-1; 8 nucleotides agree with TRBD1. This CDR3 has 15 amino acids. Germline CDR1 and CDR2: SEHNR and FQNEAQ (reference sequence). V lost 8 bases and J lost 5; bases outside the gene matches: 13. Drawing the rest from reference TRBV7-9 and TRBJ1-1, the complete variable domain is DTGVSQNPRHKITKRGQNVTFRCDPISEHNRLYWYRQTLGQGPEFLTYFQNEAQLEKSRLLSDRFSAERPKGSFSTLEIQRTEQGDSAMYLCASALFGQGRTEAFFGQGTRLTVV.

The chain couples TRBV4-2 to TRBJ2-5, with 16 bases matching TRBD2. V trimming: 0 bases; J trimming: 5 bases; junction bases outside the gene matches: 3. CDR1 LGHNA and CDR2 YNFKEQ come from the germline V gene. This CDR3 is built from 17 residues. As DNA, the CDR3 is TGTGCCAGCAGCCAAGATGGGACTAGCGGGGGGGCGGAGACCCAGTACTTC. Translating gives CASSQDGTSGGAETQYF.

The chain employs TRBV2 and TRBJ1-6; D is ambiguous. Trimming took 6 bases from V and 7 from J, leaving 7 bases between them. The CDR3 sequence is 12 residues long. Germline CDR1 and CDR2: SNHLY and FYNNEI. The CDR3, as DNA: TGTGCCAGCAGCGAACTAAATTCACCCCTCCACTTT. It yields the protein CASSELNSPLHF. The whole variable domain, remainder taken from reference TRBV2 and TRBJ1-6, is EPEVTQTPSHQVTQMGQEVILRCVPISNHLYFYWYRQILGQKVEFLVSFYNNEISEKSEIFDDQFSVERPDGSNFTLKIRSTKLEDSAMYFCASSELNSPLHFGNGTRLTVT.

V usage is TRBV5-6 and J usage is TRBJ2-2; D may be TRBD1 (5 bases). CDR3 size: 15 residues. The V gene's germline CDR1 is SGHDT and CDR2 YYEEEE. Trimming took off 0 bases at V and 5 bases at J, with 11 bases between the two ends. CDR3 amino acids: CASSLVRQPTGELFF. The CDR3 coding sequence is TGTGCCAGCAGCTTGGTTAGACAGCCTACCGGGGAGCTGTTTTTT.

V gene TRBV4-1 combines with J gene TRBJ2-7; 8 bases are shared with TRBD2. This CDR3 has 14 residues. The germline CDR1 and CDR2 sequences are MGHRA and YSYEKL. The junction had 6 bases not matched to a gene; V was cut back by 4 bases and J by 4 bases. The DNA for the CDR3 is TGCGCCAGCAGCCGCGGACTAGCCAGGTACGAGCAGTACTTC. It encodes CASSRGLARYEQYF.

The CDR3 reads CASSQAGGGGSYEQYF. CDR3 nucleotide sequence: TGTGCCAGCAGCCAAGCCGGCGGGGGGGGGTCCTACGAGCAGTACTTC. The chain is built from TRBV4-2 and TRBJ2-7, with 9 nucleotides matching TRBD2. Trimming at V came to 1 base and at J to 1 base, leaving 5 bases not matched to a gene. The CDR3 spans 16 residues. Germline-derived CDR1 and CDR2 are LGHNA and YNFKEQ.

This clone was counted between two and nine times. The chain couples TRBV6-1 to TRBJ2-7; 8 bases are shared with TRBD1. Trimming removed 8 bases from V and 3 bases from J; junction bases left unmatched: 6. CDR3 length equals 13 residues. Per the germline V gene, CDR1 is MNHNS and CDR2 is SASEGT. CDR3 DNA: TGTGCCAGCGGACAGGGCATTCACTACGAGCAGTACTTC. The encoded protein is CASGQGIHYEQYF.